The 30 T cell receptor beta chains below come from one sample, sequenced in a study of OX40 agonist ivuxolimab in advanced cancers. Sequencing used immunoSEQ multiplex PCR; TCRdb keeps in-frame clones, though not all of them. The profile shows about 100,000 clones, around 93% of them singletons. Sequences were derived from CD4+ or CD8+ T cells sorted from blood, sampled in a trial of the OX40 agonist ivuxolimab. Source of these receptors: an adult with an advanced solid tumor such as melanoma, head and neck, liver or kidney cancer.

V is TRBV6-1 and J is TRBJ1-1; D unclear. This CDR3 has 13 amino acids. Per germline, CDR1 MNHNS and CDR2 SASEGT. The V end lost 10 bases, the J end lost 3 bases, and 15 bases lay between the germline ends. The CDR3 region is CATKQRWDTEAFF. The CDR3 coding sequence is TGTGCCACCAAACAAAGATGGGACACTGAAGCTTTCTTT.

The chain recombines TRBV6-5 with TRBJ2-7, with a possible D match to TRBD1 (5 bases). Germline loops: CDR1 MNHEY, CDR2 SVGAGI. The CDR3 totals 14 residues. Trimming took 0 bases from V and 3 from J, leaving 9 bases between them. The CDR3: CASSYSWQGYEQYF. CDR3 sequence (DNA): TGTGCCAGCAGTTACTCGTGGCAGGGCTACGAGCAGTACTTC.

Here the CDR3 DNA reads TGTGCCAGCAGTATGGGGACAGGGGGCAATCAGCCCCAGCATTTT. The encoded protein is CASSMGTGGNQPQHF. The chain joins TRBV7-2 to TRBJ1-5, with 10 nucleotides matching TRBD1. Germline lookup yields CDR1 SGHTA and CDR2 FQGNSA. The CDR3 totals 15 residues. J gave up 2 bases and V 6 bases, and 4 bases lay outside the gene matches.

V gene TRBV2 combines with J gene TRBJ2-3; no clear D gene. The CDR3 loop spans 13 amino acids. V shed 1 base and J shed 8 bases, with 10 bases lying between them. Germline V gene sequence: CDR1 SNHLY, CDR2 FYNNEI. CDR3 sequence: CASSEGAKGTQYF. Written as DNA, the CDR3 is TGTGCCAGCAGTGAAGGGGCCAAGGGTACGCAGTATTTT.

The CDR3 bases are TGTGCCAGCAGCATAAACTCGGGGCGGGCCCGTACAGATACGCAGTATTTT. It is translated as CASSINSGRARTDTQYF. The rearrangement links TRBV7-2 to TRBJ2-3; the D gene could be TRBD1 or TRBD2 (5 bases each). Trimming cost V 5 bases and J 3 bases, with 21 bases left between them. Per the germline V gene, CDR1 is SGHTA and CDR2 is FQGNSA. This CDR3 spans 17 amino acids.

The chain recombines TRBV6-6 with TRBJ2-2; D not certain. The ends were cut back, 7 bases at V and 0 bases at J, with 15 bases in the middle. The CDR3 extends over 16 amino acids. Germline values: CDR1 MNHNY, CDR2 SVGAGI (reference sequence). The CDR3 here is CASITADRPNTGELFF. The CDR3 DNA is TGTGCCAGCATTACCGCCGATCGGCCGAACACCGGGGAGCTGTTTTTT.

This chain joins TRBV5-1 and TRBJ1-3; tentative D call: TRBD1 (5 bases). V was pared by 0 bases and J by 8 bases, with 15 bases between. Per germline, CDR1 SGHRS and CDR2 YFSETQ. The CDR3 contains 15 residues. The CDR3 bases are TGCGCCAGCAGCTTGGCCCTAGGGGCTGCGGACACCATATATTTT. This gives the protein CASSLALGAADTIYF.

The CDR3 loop is CATIKQDRVYGYTF. The DNA for the CDR3 is TGTGCCACCATTAAGCAGGACAGGGTTTATGGCTACACCTTC. The rearrangement links TRBV28 to TRBJ1-2; 8 bases agree with TRBD1. In germline, CDR1 is MDHEN, CDR2 SYDVKM. The length of the CDR3 is 14 residues. V shed 10 bases, J shed 5 bases, and the junction held 12 bases outside the gene matches.

The chain uses TRBV29-1 and TRBJ2-1; 10 bases match TRBD1. CDR3 length equals 14 residues. The V and J ends lost 7 bases and 8 bases, in that order; junction bases with no gene match: 11. The germline V gene has CDR1 SQVTM and CDR2 ANQGSEA. This CDR3 is CSATLGQGWDEQFF. As DNA, the CDR3 is TGCAGCGCCACCCTGGGACAGGGGTGGGATGAGCAGTTCTTC.

V usage is TRBV2 and J usage is TRBJ2-3; a weak D match, TRBD1 (5 bases). This CDR3 is built from 13 residues. V lost 7 bases, J lost 2 bases, and 10 bases lay in between. Germline values: CDR1 SNHLY, CDR2 FYNNEI. The chain's CDR3 is CASKDTYTDTQYF. CDR3 DNA sequence: TGTGCCAGCAAGGACACCTACACAGATACGCAGTATTTT. The variable domain in full, completed from reference TRBV2 and TRBJ2-3, reads EPEVTQTPSHQVTQMGQEVILRCVPISNHLYFYWYRQILGQKVEFLVSFYNNEISEKSEIFDDQFSVERPDGSNFTLKIRSTKLEDSAMYFCASKDTYTDTQYFGPGTRLTVL.

The rearrangement uses TRBV6-5 and TRBJ2-7, with D possibly being TRBD2 (6 bases). The CDR3 covers 14 residues. Germline loops: CDR1 MNHEY, CDR2 SVGAGI. Trimming removed 4 bases from V and 1 base from J, with 11 bases in between. The CDR3 protein is CASSFWGRSYEQYF. CDR3 nucleotide sequence: TGTGCCAGCAGTTTTTGGGGGAGGTCCTACGAGCAGTACTTC.

The chain joins TRBV28 to TRBJ1-4; D not certain. The germline V and J ends were trimmed by 1 base and 10 bases, with 7 bases remaining between them. Germline V CDR1 and CDR2: MDHEN, SYDVKM. The CDR3 sequence is 12 residues long. The CDR3 loop reads CASSLSWIKLFF. DNA for the CDR3: TGTGCCAGCAGTTTATCTTGGATAAAACTGTTTTTT.

The CDR3 here is CASSSIAPDRNTEAFF. In DNA, the CDR3 is TGTGCCAGCAGCTCCATAGCGCCCGACAGGAACACTGAAGCTTTCTTT. The gene calls are TRBV11-2 and TRBJ1-1; perhaps TRBD1 as D (5 bases). V shed 4 bases and J shed 1 base, with 16 bases lying between them. Germline CDR1 is SGHAT and CDR2 is FQNNGV. This CDR3 has 16 amino acids.

This chain's CDR3 is CSARSREQYF. The CDR3 bases are TGCAGTGCGAGAAGTAGGGAGCAGTACTTC. V usage is TRBV20-1 and J usage is TRBJ2-7; D gene ambiguous. CDR3 length equals 10 residues. V lost 6 bases to trimming and J lost 7 bases, with 10 bases between them. Germline loops: CDR1 DFQATT, CDR2 SNEGSKA (reference sequence).

This rearrangement joins TRBV7-3 to TRBJ2-1; 8 nucleotides agree with TRBD1. Germline CDR1 reads SGHTA; CDR2 reads FQGTGA. The J segment lost 7 bases and the V segment lost 2 bases, leaving 7 bases of the junction unmatched. The CDR3 is 15 residues long. The CDR3 region is CASSLGWTGSNEQFF. Here the CDR3 DNA reads TGTGCCAGCAGCTTAGGGTGGACAGGGAGTAATGAGCAGTTCTTC.

The J gene is TRBJ2-7, the V gene TRBV19, with TRBD2 identical over 13 bases. Germline assignment: CDR1 LNHDA and CDR2 SQIVND (reference sequence). The trim removed 4 bases at V and 6 bases at J, leaving 3 bases unmatched. The CDR3 extends over 14 amino acids. The CDR3 protein is CASSRLAGGAEQYF. For the CDR3, the DNA is TGTGCCAGTAGTAGACTAGCGGGAGGTGCCGAGCAGTACTTC.

The chain recombines TRBV11-3 with TRBJ2-7; 7 nucleotides line up with TRBD1. The V gene end was trimmed by 5 bases and the J gene end by 4 bases; junction bases not matched to a gene: 5. Germline V gene lookup returns CDR1 SGHNT and CDR2 YENEEA. The CDR3 is made up of 13 amino acids. This CDR3 is CASSKGQEYEQYF. CDR3 sequence (DNA): TGTGCCAGCAGCAAAGGACAGGAATACGAGCAGTACTTC. Together with reference TRBV11-3 and TRBJ2-7, the CDR3 gives the full variable domain: EAGVVQSPRYKIIEKKQPVAFWCNPISGHNTLYWYLQNLGQGPELLIRYENEEAVDDSQLPKDRFSAERLKGVDSTLKIQPAELGDSAVYLCASSKGQEYEQYFGPGTRLTVT.

V gene TRBV27 combines with J gene TRBJ2-7; D unclear. CDR1 and CDR2 (germline): MNHEY, SMNVEV (reference sequence). V lost 6 bases and J 3 bases, leaving 12 bases between the germline ends. The CDR3 spans 13 residues. CDR3 sequence (DNA): TGTGCCAGCAGGGGGTCGGGCCGCTACGAGCAGTACTTC. It specifies CASRGSGRYEQYF.

V and J are TRBV6-5 and TRBJ2-7, with D uncertain. Germline lookup yields CDR1 MNHEY and CDR2 SVGAGI. Trimming pared 4 bases from V and 4 bases from J, leaving 11 bases between. This CDR3 spans 13 amino acids. CDR3 region: CASSFYRTYEQYF. DNA for the CDR3: TGTGCCAGCAGTTTCTACCGAACGTACGAGCAGTACTTC.

The V and J genes are TRBV27 and TRBJ2-3; the D gene is possibly TRBD1 (5 bases). The CDR3 is 16 residues long. The germline CDR1 and CDR2 sequences are MNHEY and SMNVEV (reference sequence). Trimming removed 4 bases at V and 2 bases at J, with 16 bases between. DNA of the CDR3: TGTGCCAGCAGTTCCCAGGCTGTGGGGCCCACAGATACGCAGTATTTT. As protein: CASSSQAVGPTDTQYF.

The CDR3 reads CASREGCQPQHF. Here the CDR3 DNA reads TGTGCCAGCAGGGAGGGCTGTCAGCCCCAGCATTTT. The rearrangement joins TRBV28 to TRBJ1-5; D gene unclear. This CDR3 is built from 12 residues. CDR1 is MDHEN, CDR2 SYDVKM, per germline. The V gene lost 6 bases and the J gene lost 6 bases, with 9 bases spanning the gap. The full variable domain, its missing parts supplied by reference TRBV28 and TRBJ1-5, is DVKVTQSSRYLVKRTGEKVFLECVQDMDHENMFWYRQDPGLGLRLIYFSYDVKMKEKGDIPEGYSVSREKKERFSLILESASTNQTSMYLCASREGCQPQHFGDGTRLSIL.

CDR3 DNA: TGCGCCAGCAGGACAGTCGGGAGCTCCTACGAGCAGTACTTC. Protein product: CASRTVGSSYEQYF. V gene TRBV10-2 combines with J gene TRBJ2-7, with a weak D call TRBD2 (6 bases). The germline V gene encodes CDR1 WSHSY and CDR2 SAAADI. V was shortened by 6 bases and J by 0 bases, with 12 bases between the two germline ends. The CDR3 consists of 14 residues.

This chain links TRBV4-3 with TRBJ2-3; tentative D call: TRBD1 (5 bases). The V gene lost 4 bases and the J gene lost 8 bases, with 16 bases spanning the gap. The CDR3 is 14 residues long. Germline-derived CDR1 and CDR2 are LGHNA and YSLEER. CDR3 region: CASSPGRTSATQYF. CDR3 sequence (DNA): TGCGCCAGCAGCCCAGGCCGGACATCGGCTACGCAGTATTTT.

The CDR3 nucleotides read TGTGCCAGCAGCTCTCGGACCGCCGGTGAGCAGTTCTTC. Protein sequence: CASSSRTAGEQFF. V and J are TRBV7-2 and TRBJ2-1, with D unclear. Between the trimmed V and J ends, which lost 4 bases and 9 bases, there was a span of 13 bases. The germline CDR1 and CDR2 sequences are SGHTA and FQGNSA. The CDR3 runs to 13 residues.

The chain employs TRBV5-1 and TRBJ1-4, with 10 nucleotides matching TRBD1. The CDR3 contains 15 residues. J gave up 8 bases and V 5 bases, and 9 bases lay outside the gene matches. Germline lookup yields CDR1 SGHRS and CDR2 YFSETQ. The CDR3 loop is CASRETGGAGEKLFF. The CDR3 DNA reads as TGCGCCAGCAGGGAGACAGGGGGCGCAGGGGAAAAACTGTTTTTT. The complete variable domain, with remaining parts taken from reference TRBV5-1 and TRBJ1-4, reads KAGVTQTPRYLIKTRGQQVTLSCSPISGHRSVSWYQQTPGQGLQFLFEYFSETQRNKGNFPGRFSGRQFSNSRSEMNVSTLELGDSALYLCASRETGGAGEKLFFGSGTQLSVL.

This chain links TRBV7-2 with TRBJ1-1; no reliable D call. The length of the CDR3 is 14 residues. The V gene lost 6 bases and the J gene lost 5 bases, with 16 bases spanning the gap. Germline CDR1 SGHTA, CDR2 FQGNSA. DNA for the CDR3: TGTGCCAGCAGACCCCGGCGGGGTTGGACTGAAGCTTTCTTT. It specifies CASRPRRGWTEAFF.

This chain joins TRBV18 and TRBJ1-5; possibly TRBD1 for D (6 bases). Trimming took off 3 bases at V and 4 bases at J, with 16 bases between the two ends. The CDR3 contains 16 residues. Germline loops: CDR1 KGHSH, CDR2 LQKENI. The CDR3 protein is CASSPGRGGQNQPQHF. CDR3 DNA: TGTGCCAGCTCACCGGGTCGCGGGGGGCAAAATCAGCCCCAGCATTTT.

This clone was observed once. The V and J genes are TRBV5-5 and TRBJ2-7; D tentatively reads TRBD1 or TRBD2 (5 bases each). The length of the CDR3 is 15 residues. Trimming removed 4 bases at V and 4 bases at J, with 18 bases between. From germline, CDR1 is SGHKS and CDR2 YYEKEE (reference sequence). CDR3 bases: TGTGCCAGCAGCCTAAACGGGGCAGGGTCTTACGAGCAGTACTTC. It yields the protein CASSLNGAGSYEQYF.

The V call is TRBV7-9, the J call TRBJ2-4; D uncertain. V lost 5 bases to trimming and J lost 2 bases, with 13 bases between them. This CDR3 is 15 amino acids long. Germline values: CDR1 SEHNR, CDR2 FQNEAQ (reference sequence). This chain's CDR3 is CASSKPDGPKNIQYF. The CDR3 bases are TGTGCCAGCAGCAAACCCGACGGTCCCAAAAACATTCAGTACTTC.

This chain links TRBV5-5 with TRBJ2-7; 8 bases match TRBD1. V trimming: 6 bases; J trimming: 4 bases; junction bases outside the gene matches: 15. Per germline, CDR1 SGHKS and CDR2 YYEKEE (reference sequence). This CDR3 region has 16 residues. In nucleotides, the CDR3 is TGTGCCAGCACCATTATCAGGGGGCATACGTTTTACGAGCAGTACTTC. Translating gives CASTIIRGHTFYEQYF. Full variable domain (rest looked up from reference TRBV5-5 and TRBJ2-7): DAGVTQSPTHLIKTRGQQVTLRCSPISGHKSVSWYQQVLGQGPQFIFQYYEKEERGRGNFPDRFSARQFPNYSSELNVNALLLGDSALYLCASTIIRGHTFYEQYFGPGTRLTVT.